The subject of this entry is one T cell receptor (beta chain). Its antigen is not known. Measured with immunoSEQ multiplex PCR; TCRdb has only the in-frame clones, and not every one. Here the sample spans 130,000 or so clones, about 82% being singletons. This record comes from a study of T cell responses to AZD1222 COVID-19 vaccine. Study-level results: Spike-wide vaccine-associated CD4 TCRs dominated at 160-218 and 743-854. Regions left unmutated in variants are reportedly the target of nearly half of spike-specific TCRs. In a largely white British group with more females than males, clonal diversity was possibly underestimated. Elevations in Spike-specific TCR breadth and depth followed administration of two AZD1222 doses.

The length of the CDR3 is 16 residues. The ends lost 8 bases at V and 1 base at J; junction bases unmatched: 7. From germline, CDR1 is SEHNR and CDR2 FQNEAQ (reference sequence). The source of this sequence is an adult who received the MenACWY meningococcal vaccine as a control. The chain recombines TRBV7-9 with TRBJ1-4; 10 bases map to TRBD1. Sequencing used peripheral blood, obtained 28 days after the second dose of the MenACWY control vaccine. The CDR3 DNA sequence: TGTGCCAGCTCCCGGACAGGGGGAATAACTAATGAAAAACTGTTTTTT. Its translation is CASSRTGGITNEKLFF.